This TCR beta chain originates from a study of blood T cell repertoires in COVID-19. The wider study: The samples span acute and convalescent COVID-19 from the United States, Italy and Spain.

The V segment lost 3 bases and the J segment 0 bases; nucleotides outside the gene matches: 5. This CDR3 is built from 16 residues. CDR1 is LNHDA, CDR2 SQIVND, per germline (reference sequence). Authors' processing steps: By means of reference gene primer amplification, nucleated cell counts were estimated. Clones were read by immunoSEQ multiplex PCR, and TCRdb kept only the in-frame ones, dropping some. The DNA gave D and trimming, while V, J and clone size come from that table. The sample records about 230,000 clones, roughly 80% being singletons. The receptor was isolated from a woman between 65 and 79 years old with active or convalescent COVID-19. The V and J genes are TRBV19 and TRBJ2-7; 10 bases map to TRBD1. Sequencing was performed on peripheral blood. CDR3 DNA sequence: TGTGCCAGTAGTATGGGGACAGGGGCGAGCTCCTACGAGCAGTACTTC. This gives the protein CASSMGTGASSYEQYF.